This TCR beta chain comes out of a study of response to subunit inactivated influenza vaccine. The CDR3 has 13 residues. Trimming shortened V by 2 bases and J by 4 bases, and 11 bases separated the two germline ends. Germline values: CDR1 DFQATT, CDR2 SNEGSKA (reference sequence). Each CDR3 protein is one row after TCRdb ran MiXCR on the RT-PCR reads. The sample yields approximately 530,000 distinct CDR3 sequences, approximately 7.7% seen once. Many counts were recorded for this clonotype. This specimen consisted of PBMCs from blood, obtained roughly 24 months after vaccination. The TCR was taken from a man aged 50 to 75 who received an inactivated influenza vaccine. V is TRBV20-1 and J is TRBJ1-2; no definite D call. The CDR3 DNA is TGCAGTGCTAGAAAGGAAGAAGGCTATGGCTACACCTTC. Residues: CSARKEEGYGYTF.